The 28 T cell receptor beta chains below come from one sample, sequenced in a study of T cell responses to AZD1222 COVID-19 vaccine. The method was immunoSEQ multiplex PCR; TCRdb's version includes in-frame clones alone and lacks a portion of them. The data contain 130,000 to 150,000 clones, about 81% of them singletons. The sample in question was peripheral blood, obtained on day 0 of MenACWY control vaccination. The source is an adult in good health.

This chain uses TRBV3-1 (or the pseudogene TRBV3-2) with TRBJ1-1; D might be TRBD1 (6 bases). Trimming stripped 1 base from V and 2 bases from J, with 8 bases between. The germline V gene encodes CDR1 LGHDT and CDR2 YNNKEL (reference sequence). This CDR3 is built from 14 residues. The CDR3 sequence: CASSQVQGNTEAFF. The CDR3 nucleotides read TGTGCCAGCAGCCAAGTACAGGGAAACACTGAAGCTTTCTTT.

This chain links TRBV6-1 with TRBJ2-2; a possible D gene is TRBD1 (6 bases). CDR1 is MNHNS and CDR2 is SASEGT in the germline V gene. The V end was cut by 4 bases, the J end by 4 bases, with 16 bases between. This CDR3 contains 16 residues. CDR3 in amino acids: CASSVEGGTFTGELFF. CDR3 in DNA: TGTGCCAGCAGTGTAGAAGGGGGTACCTTCACCGGGGAGCTGTTTTTT.

The gene calls are TRBV7-6 and TRBJ1-1, with D possibly TRBD1 on 5 matching bases. CDR3 length: 15 amino acids. Germline V gives CDR1 SGHVS, CDR2 FNYEAQ. V lost 5 bases to trimming and J lost 1 base, with 14 bases between them. Written as DNA, the CDR3 is TGTGCCAGCAGCCCACGAGGTGGGGGGAACACTGAAGCTTTCTTT. Its translation is CASSPRGGGNTEAFF.

The chain links TRBV3-1 (or the pseudogene TRBV3-2) to TRBJ2-7; no clear D. Germline lookup yields CDR1 LGHDT and CDR2 YNNKEL (reference sequence). Between the trimmed V and J ends, which lost 0 bases and 0 bases, there was a span of 6 bases. The CDR3 covers 14 residues. This chain's CDR3 is CASSQDSSSYEQYF. Written as DNA, the CDR3 is TGTGCCAGCAGCCAAGATTCCAGCTCCTACGAGCAGTACTTC.

This chain links TRBV11-2 with TRBJ2-7, with TRBD2 matching over 10 bases. J gave up 3 bases and V 0 bases, and 2 bases lay outside the gene matches. In germline, CDR1 is SGHAT, CDR2 FQNNGV. The CDR3 sequence is 15 residues long. CDR3 in amino acids: CASSLELAGYYEQYV. Written as DNA, the CDR3 is TGTGCCAGCAGCTTAGAACTAGCGGGGTACTACGAGCAGTACGTC.

The V call is TRBV28, the J call TRBJ2-7; TRBD2 matches 8 bases. V dropped 5 bases and J dropped 1; count of bases not matched to a gene: 13. The CDR3 spans 17 residues. Germline values: CDR1 MDHEN, CDR2 SYDVKM. The CDR3 loop is CASSPQSGGPPSYEQYV. The CDR3 nucleotides are TGTGCCAGCAGTCCCCAGAGCGGGGGACCCCCATCCTACGAGCAGTACGTC.

The table lists this clone with a count of one. This sample also contains other DNA sequences that code for the same CDR3. The genes are TRBV2 and TRBJ2-7; D might be TRBD1 or TRBD2, each matching 5 bases. The CDR3 sequence is 14 residues long. Germline CDR1 and CDR2: SNHLY and FYNNEI. V was shortened by 3 bases and J by 2 bases, with 11 bases between the two germline ends. This CDR3 is CASSEQGEAYEQYF. The CDR3, as DNA: TGTGCCAGCAGTGAGCAGGGAGAAGCCTACGAGCAGTACTTC.

The chain recombines TRBV2 with TRBJ2-5; D is tentatively TRBD1 or TRBD2 (5 bases each). This CDR3 spans 15 amino acids. Trimming removed 3 bases from V and 5 bases from J, with 16 bases in between. Germline V gene data show CDR1 as SNHLY and CDR2 as FYNNEI. CDR3: CASSDRDGHGETQYF. DNA for the CDR3: TGTGCCAGCAGTGATAGGGACGGACATGGGGAGACCCAGTACTTC.

Note on this clone: Distinct nucleotide sequences in the sample also encode this CDR3. J is TRBJ1-2 and V is TRBV5-6; 8 bases match TRBD1. CDR1 and CDR2 (germline): SGHDT, YYEEEE. The junction had 2 bases not matched to a gene; V was cut back by 2 bases and J by 2 bases. The CDR3 contains 14 residues. Here the CDR3 DNA reads TGTGCCAGCAGCTTTGGACAGGGCAACTATGGCTACACCTTC. Its translation: CASSFGQGNYGYTF.

For the CDR3, the DNA is TGTGCCAGCAGCTCTCGCAGGGAAGCTTTCTTT. Amino acids: CASSSRREAFF. The J gene is TRBJ1-1, the V gene TRBV7-9; D not resolved. CDR1 SEHNR and CDR2 FQNEAQ come from the germline V gene (reference sequence). V was shortened by 4 bases and J by 8 bases, with 8 bases between the two germline ends. This CDR3 is 11 amino acids long.

The V call is TRBV10-1, the J call TRBJ2-1, with TRBD2 matching over 11 bases. Germline V gene lookup returns CDR1 WNHNN and CDR2 SYGVQD (reference sequence). The J segment lost 1 base and the V segment lost 4 bases, leaving 6 bases of the junction unmatched. CDR3 size: 17 residues. CDR3 protein: CASSGLTSGGSYNEQFF. CDR3 coding DNA: TGCGCCAGCAGTGGCCTTACTAGCGGGGGTTCCTACAATGAGCAGTTCTTC.

This clone was recorded only once. The V and J genes are TRBV6-5 and TRBJ2-1; perhaps TRBD2 as D (6 bases). V lost 6 bases and J 2 bases, leaving 14 bases between the germline ends. Germline loops: CDR1 MNHEY, CDR2 SVGAGI. The CDR3 has 15 amino acids. The CDR3 nucleotides are TGTGCCAGCAGGGTCGCGACGGGGGCCTACAATGAGCAGTTCTTC. Translating it yields CASRVATGAYNEQFF.

The genes are TRBV28 and TRBJ2-6; D is perhaps TRBD2 (6 bases). This CDR3 spans 17 amino acids. Germline V lookup: CDR1 MDHEN, CDR2 SYDVKM. V lost 3 bases, J lost 0 bases, and 12 bases lay in between. This CDR3 is CASSLAGLPSGANVLTF. The CDR3 DNA follows: TGTGCCAGCAGTTTGGCGGGGCTCCCCTCTGGGGCCAACGTCCTGACTTTC.

V is TRBV28 and J is TRBJ2-3; 11 bases fit TRBD2. Trimming at V came to 5 bases and at J to 3 bases, leaving 4 bases not matched to a gene. Looked up from germline, CDR1 is MDHEN and CDR2 is SYDVKM. The CDR3 is 15 residues long. The CDR3 loop reads CASSKRLAGTDTQYF. In DNA form, the CDR3 reads TGTGCCAGCAGTAAACGACTAGCGGGGACAGATACGCAGTATTTT.

The CDR3 loop reads CASSPATEWETQYF. CDR3 in DNA: TGCGCCAGCAGCCCAGCCACCGAGTGGGAGACCCAGTACTTC. The V and J genes are TRBV5-1 and TRBJ2-5, with no clear D. V was cut by 4 bases and J by 5 bases, with 15 bases left in between. This CDR3 region has 14 residues. Germline assignment: CDR1 SGHRS and CDR2 YFSETQ.

The gene calls are TRBV30 and TRBJ1-5, with TRBD1 matching 8 bases. V lost 5 bases to trimming and J lost 4 bases; unmatched junction nucleotides: 7. This CDR3 is 14 amino acids long. CDR1 is GTSNPN, CDR2 SVGIG, per germline (reference sequence). The CDR3 spells CAWPTGAVNQPQHF. The CDR3, as DNA: TGTGCCTGGCCGACAGGGGCCGTGAATCAGCCCCAGCATTTT.

The chain combines TRBV7-9 with TRBJ1-5; D not certain. The CDR3 runs 14 residues. CDR1 is SEHNR and CDR2 is FQNEAQ in the germline V gene (reference sequence). V lost 4 bases and J lost 3, with 10 bases in between. This CDR3 reads CASSSPFPNQPQHF. CDR3 coding DNA: TGTGCCAGCAGCTCCCCATTCCCCAATCAGCCCCAGCATTTT.

This clone was counted a single time. The rearrangement links TRBV10-3 to TRBJ2-7, with 9 bases identical to TRBD1. The CDR3 length is 13 residues. With V trimmed by 11 bases and J by 3 bases, 8 bases remained unmatched. The germline gives CDR1 ENHRY, CDR2 SYGVKD. This CDR3 reads CASGGDRDYEQYF. CDR3 sequence (DNA): TGTGCCTCCGGAGGGGACAGGGACTACGAGCAGTACTTC.

The chain is built from TRBV6-5 and TRBJ2-2; D call uncertain. The ends were cut back, 7 bases at V and 5 bases at J, with 14 bases in the middle. Germline V gene lookup returns CDR1 MNHEY and CDR2 SVGAGI. CDR3 length: 14 amino acids. This CDR3 is CASNFGTRTGELFF. CDR3 in DNA: TGTGCCAGCAATTTTGGCACACGGACCGGGGAGCTGTTTTTT.

The rearrangement links TRBV18 to TRBJ1-6; 7 positions match TRBD1. The CDR3 is made up of 15 amino acids. The V gene's germline CDR1 is KGHSH and CDR2 LQKENI. Unmatched junction bases numbered 7, after V lost 5 bases and J lost 6 bases. CDR3 coding DNA: TGTGCCAGCTCAGCTACAGGGGTTGGTAATTCACCCCTCCACTTT. The encoded protein is CASSATGVGNSPLHF.

The chain combines TRBV5-1 with TRBJ2-5; D unresolved. With 5 bases removed from V and 4 bases from J, the gap between germline ends came to 9 bases. Germline loops: CDR1 SGHRS, CDR2 YFSETQ. The CDR3 has 12 amino acids. The CDR3 region has the DNA TGCGCCAGCAGACGCGACGGAGAGACCCAGTACTTC. Translating it yields CASRRDGETQYF.

V is TRBV7-8 and J is TRBJ1-3; D gene ambiguous. The V end was cut by 0 bases, the J end by 3 bases, with 15 bases between. Per germline, CDR1 SGHVS and CDR2 FQNEAQ. The length of the CDR3 is 17 residues. Written as DNA, the CDR3 is TGTGCCAGCAGCTTAGCGGAGGACGGACGTATTGGAAACACCATATATTTT. This translates into CASSLAEDGRIGNTIYF.

The sample holds a few counts of this clone. This chain links TRBV27 with TRBJ2-7; D gene uncertain. The germline V gene has CDR1 MNHEY and CDR2 SMNVEV (reference sequence). The CDR3 is made up of 15 amino acids. V lost 4 bases, J lost 2 bases, and 15 bases lay in between. The CDR3 DNA reads TGTGCCAGCAGTTATCCGGCGTTCAGAACCTACGAGCAGTACTTC. Translation gives CASSYPAFRTYEQYF.

The rearrangement links TRBV18 to TRBJ2-3; D is ambiguous. V lost 3 bases, J lost 5 bases, and 9 bases lay in between. The length of the CDR3 is 13 residues. In germline, CDR1 is KGHSH, CDR2 LQKENI. CDR3 loop: CASSPSLEDTQYF. In DNA, the CDR3 is TGTGCCAGCTCACCTTCCCTAGAAGATACGCAGTATTTT.

The table lists this clone with a count of one. The DNA for the CDR3 is TGTGCCAGCAGTAGGCAGGGAGGAGGACGGGAGGAGCTGTTTTTT. This sequence encodes CASSRQGGGREELFF. This chain joins TRBV11-2 and TRBJ2-2, with D possibly TRBD2 on 6 matching bases. V lost 6 bases, J lost 10 bases, and 21 bases lay in between. The germline V gene encodes CDR1 SGHAT and CDR2 FQNNGV. The CDR3 spans 15 residues. The full variable domain, with the rest looked up from reference TRBV11-2 and TRBJ2-2, is EAGVAQSPRYKIIEKRQSVAFWCNPISGHATLYWYQQILGQGPKLLIQFQNNGVVDDSQLPKDRFSAERLKGVDSTLKIQPAKLEDSAVYLCASSRQGGGREELFFGEGSRLTVL.

This rearrangement joins TRBV15 to TRBJ2-2, with D possibly TRBD2 on 6 matching bases. In germline, CDR1 is LNHNV, CDR2 YYDKDF (reference sequence). The CDR3 is 14 residues long. Trimming took 7 bases from V and 0 from J, leaving 9 bases between them. CDR3 region: CATKGGSNTGELFF. DNA for the CDR3: TGTGCCACCAAGGGAGGCTCGAACACCGGGGAGCTGTTTTTT.

A note on this clone: At one end the junction does not follow the germline gene, possibly because of a read error. The chain uses TRBV2 and TRBJ1-5, with 7 bases fitting TRBD1. Germline CDR1 SNHLY, CDR2 FYNNEI. There are 15 residues in the CDR3. The CDR3 reads CASREGTAPNQPQHF. CDR3 coding DNA: TGTGCCAGCAGGGAAGGGACAGCCCCTAATCAGCCCCAGCATTTT. Full variable domain (rest looked up from reference TRBV2 and TRBJ1-5): EPEVTQTPSHQVTQMGQEVILRCVPISNHLYFYWYRQILGQKVEFLVSFYNNEISEKSEIFDDQFSVERPDGSNFTLKIRSTKLEDSAMYFCASREGTAPNQPQHFGDGTRLSIL.

In this sample, this clone turned up once. J is TRBJ2-2 and V is TRBV29-1; TRBD1 is a possible D gene (6 bases). Trimming stripped 5 bases from V and 4 bases from J, with 14 bases between. Germline CDR1 and CDR2: SQVTM and ANQGSEA. There are 14 residues in the CDR3. The CDR3 is CSVQDSQSTGELFF. CDR3 bases: TGCAGCGTTCAGGACAGTCAAAGCACCGGGGAGCTGTTTTTT.